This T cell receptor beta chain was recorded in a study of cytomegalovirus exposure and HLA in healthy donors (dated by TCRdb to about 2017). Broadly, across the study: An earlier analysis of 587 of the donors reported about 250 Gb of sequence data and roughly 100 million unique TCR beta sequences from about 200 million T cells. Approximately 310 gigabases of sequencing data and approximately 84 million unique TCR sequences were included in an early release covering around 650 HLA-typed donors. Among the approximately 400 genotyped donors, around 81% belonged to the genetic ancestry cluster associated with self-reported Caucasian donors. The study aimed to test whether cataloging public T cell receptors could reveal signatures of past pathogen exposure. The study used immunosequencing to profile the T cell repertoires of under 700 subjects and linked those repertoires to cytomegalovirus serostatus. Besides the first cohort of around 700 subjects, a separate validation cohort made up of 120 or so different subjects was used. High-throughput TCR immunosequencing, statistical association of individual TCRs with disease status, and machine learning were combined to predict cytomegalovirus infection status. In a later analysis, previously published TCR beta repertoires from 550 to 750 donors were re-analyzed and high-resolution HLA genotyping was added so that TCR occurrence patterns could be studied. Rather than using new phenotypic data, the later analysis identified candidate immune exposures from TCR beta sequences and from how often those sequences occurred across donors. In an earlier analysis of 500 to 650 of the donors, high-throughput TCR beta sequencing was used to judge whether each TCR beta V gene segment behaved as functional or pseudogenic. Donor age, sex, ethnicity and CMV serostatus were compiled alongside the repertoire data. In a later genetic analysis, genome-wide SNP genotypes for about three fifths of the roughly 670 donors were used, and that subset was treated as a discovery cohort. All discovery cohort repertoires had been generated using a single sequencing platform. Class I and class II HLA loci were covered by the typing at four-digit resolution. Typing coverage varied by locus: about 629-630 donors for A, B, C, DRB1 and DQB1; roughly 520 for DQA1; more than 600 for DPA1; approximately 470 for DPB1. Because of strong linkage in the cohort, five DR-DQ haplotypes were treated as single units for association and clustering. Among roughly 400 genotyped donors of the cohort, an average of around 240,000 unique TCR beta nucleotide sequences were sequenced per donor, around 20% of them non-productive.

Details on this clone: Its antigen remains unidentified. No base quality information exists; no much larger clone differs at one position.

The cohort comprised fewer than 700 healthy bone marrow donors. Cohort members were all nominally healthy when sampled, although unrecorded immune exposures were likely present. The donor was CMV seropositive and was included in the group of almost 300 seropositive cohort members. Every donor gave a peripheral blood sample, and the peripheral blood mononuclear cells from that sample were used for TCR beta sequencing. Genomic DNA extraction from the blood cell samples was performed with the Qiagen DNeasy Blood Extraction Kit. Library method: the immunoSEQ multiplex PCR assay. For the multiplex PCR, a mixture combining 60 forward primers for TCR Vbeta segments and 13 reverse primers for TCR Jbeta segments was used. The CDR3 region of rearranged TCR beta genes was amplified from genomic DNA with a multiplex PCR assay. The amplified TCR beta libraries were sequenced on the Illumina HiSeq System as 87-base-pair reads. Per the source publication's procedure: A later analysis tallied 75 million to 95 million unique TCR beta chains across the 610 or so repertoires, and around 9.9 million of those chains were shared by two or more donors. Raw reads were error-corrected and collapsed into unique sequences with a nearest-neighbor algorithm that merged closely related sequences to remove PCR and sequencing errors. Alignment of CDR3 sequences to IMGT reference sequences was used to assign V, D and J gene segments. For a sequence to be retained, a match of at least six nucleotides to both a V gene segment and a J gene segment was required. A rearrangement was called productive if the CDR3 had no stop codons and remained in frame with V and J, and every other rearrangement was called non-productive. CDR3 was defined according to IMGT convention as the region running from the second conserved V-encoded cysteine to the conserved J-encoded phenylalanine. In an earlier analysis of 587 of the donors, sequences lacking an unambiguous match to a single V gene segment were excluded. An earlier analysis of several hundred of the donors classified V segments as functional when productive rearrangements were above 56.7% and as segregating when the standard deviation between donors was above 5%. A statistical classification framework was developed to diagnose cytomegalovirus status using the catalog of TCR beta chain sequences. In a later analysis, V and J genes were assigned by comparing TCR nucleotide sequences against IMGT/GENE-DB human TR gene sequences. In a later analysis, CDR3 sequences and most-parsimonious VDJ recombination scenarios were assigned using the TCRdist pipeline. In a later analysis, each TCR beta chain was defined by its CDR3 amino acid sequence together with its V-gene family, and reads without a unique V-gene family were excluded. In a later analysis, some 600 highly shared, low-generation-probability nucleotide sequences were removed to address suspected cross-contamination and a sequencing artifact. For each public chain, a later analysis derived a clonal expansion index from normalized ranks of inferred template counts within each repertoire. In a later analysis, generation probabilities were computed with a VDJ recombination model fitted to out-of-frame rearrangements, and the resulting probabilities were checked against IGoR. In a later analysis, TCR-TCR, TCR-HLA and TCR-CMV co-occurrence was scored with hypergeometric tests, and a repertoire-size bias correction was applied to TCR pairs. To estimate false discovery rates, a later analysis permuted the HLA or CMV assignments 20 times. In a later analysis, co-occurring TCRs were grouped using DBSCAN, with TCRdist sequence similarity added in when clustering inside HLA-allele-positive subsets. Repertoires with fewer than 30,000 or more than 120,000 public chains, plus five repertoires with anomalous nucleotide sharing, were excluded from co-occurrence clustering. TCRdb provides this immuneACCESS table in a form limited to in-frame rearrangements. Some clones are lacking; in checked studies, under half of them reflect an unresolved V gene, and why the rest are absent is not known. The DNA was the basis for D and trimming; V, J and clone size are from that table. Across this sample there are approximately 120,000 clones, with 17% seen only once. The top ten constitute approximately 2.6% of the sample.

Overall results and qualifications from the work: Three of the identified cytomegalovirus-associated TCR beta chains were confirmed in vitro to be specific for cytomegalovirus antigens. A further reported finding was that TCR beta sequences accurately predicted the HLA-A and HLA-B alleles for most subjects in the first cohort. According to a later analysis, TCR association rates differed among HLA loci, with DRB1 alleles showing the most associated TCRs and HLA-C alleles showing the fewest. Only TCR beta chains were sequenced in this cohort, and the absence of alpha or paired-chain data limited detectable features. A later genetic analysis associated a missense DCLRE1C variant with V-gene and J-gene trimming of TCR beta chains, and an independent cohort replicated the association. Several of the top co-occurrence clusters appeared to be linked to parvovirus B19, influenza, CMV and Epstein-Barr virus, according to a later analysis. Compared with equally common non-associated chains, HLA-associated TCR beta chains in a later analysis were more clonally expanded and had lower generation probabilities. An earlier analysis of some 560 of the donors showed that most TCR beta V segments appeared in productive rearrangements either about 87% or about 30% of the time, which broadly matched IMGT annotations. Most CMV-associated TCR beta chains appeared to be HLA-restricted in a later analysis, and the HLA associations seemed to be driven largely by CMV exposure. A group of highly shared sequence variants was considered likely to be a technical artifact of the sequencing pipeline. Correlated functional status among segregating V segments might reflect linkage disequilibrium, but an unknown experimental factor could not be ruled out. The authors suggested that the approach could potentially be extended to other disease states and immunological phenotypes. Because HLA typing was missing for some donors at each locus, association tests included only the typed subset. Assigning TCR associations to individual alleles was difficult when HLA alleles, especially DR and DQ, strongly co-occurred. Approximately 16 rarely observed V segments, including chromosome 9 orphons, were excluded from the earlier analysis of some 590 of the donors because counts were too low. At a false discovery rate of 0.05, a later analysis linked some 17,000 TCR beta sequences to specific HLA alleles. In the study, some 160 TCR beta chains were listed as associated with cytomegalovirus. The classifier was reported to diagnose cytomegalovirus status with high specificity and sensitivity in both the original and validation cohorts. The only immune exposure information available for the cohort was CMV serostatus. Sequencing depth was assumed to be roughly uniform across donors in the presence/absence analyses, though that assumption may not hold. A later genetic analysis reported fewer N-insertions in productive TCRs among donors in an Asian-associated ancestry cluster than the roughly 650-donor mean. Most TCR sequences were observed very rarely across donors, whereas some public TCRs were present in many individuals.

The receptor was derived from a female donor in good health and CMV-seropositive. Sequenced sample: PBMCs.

The DNA sequence is TGTGCCAGCAGCTTAAGAAGGGGGCGGGCTTTCTTT. This sequence encodes CASSLRRGRAFF. The V gene is TRBV7-9 and the J gene is TRBJ1-1; TRBD1 lines up with 7 middle nucleotides. The germline V gene (reference sequence) sets CDR1 to SEHNR and CDR2 to FQNEAQ. After removal of 2 bases from V and 11 bases from J, the junction retains 5 bases not matched to a gene. Its CDR3 holds 12 amino acids, cysteine through phenylalanine. Only CDR3 DNA is held: 36 bases, read in frame from base 1.